This T cell receptor (beta chain) was obtained from a study of shared T cell receptors in the human thymus. This CDR3 is built from 16 residues. Trimming removed 1 base from V and 3 bases from J, with 15 bases in between. Germline assignment: CDR1 SGDLS and CDR2 YYNGEE. Profiling relied on immunoSEQ multiplex PCR, and the TCRdb table lists in-frame clones only, not all of them. Of hundreds of thousands of clones listed, more than 75% are singletons. These data are also associated with another study on human thymus T cells. Per that study: Donors were healthy Finnish babies undergoing corrective operations for congenital heart defects. Resected material from corrective heart surgery provided the thymus tissue analysed. Biased V and J segment usage appeared in thymus and peripheral blood.

The TCR sequence derives from a boy younger than two with a congenital heart defect. This chain links TRBV9 with TRBJ2-3, with a weak D call TRBD2 (6 bases). Sequenced: thymocytes. The CDR3, as DNA: TGTGCCAGCAGCGTAAAGGGAGGTTTTTATACAGATACGCAGTATTTT. Translation: CASSVKGGFYTDTQYF.